This TCR beta chain is from a study of T cell responses to AZD1222 COVID-19 vaccine. The germline V gene encodes CDR1 SGHNT and CDR2 YYREEE (reference sequence). This CDR3 contains 16 residues. V was trimmed by 3 bases and J by 4 bases, leaving 19 bases between them. Sequenced by immunoSEQ multiplex PCR; TCRdb stores in-frame clones only, minus some. The data hold more than 110,000 clones, with more than 90% observed a single time. This clonotype was sampled from an adult in good health. V usage is TRBV5-4 and J usage is TRBJ1-2; D remains ambiguous. Source: peripheral blood, taken on day 0 of AZD1222 vaccination. The DNA for the CDR3 is TGTGCCAGCAGCTCGGTCGGGCAAGGTTGGTCCTATGGCTACACCTTC. Its protein is CASSSVGQGWSYGYTF.